This is a list of T cell receptor beta chains from one sample in a study of CXCR3-negative and CXCR3-positive naive CD8 T cells. Using the 5' RACE reads, TCRdb records one entry per CDR3 protein without DNA. There are about 98,000 distinct CDR3 sequences in the sample, with approximately 1.1% held by the top ten. Sequencing input: naive CXCR3+ CD8+ T cells from blood. Receptor source: a human donor in good health. Some clones in this sample may be carry-over from other donors' samples. Both conserved end residues are part of each CDR3. The order of the fields is J gene, V gene, CDR3 protein.

TRBJ2-7,TRBV6-5,CASSIFRSYEQYF
TRBJ1-5,TRBV6-6,CASSYGAGQGDQPQHF
TRBJ2-7,TRBV29-1,CSVVGGAFYEQYF
TRBJ2-7,TRBV29-1,CSVEYGISYEQYF
TRBJ2-2,TRBV7-2,CASSTSGTANTGELFF
TRBJ2-7,TRBV29-1,CSVVSGSYEQYF
TRBJ2-1,TRBV6-2/TRBV6-3,CASRPETSREQFF
TRBJ1-5,TRBV28,CAIGTGQPQHF
TRBJ2-7,TRBV6-2/TRBV6-3,CASSWGSRDSYEQYF
TRBJ2-7,TRBV28,CASGRTGYHEQYF
TRBJ1-2,TRBV21-1,CASSRKGTGSYGYTF
TRBJ2-1,TRBV6-2/TRBV6-3,CASTPRLAGGLKGGNNEQFF
TRBJ2-3,TRBV12-3/TRBV12-4,CASNFPGRPTDTQYF
TRBJ1-2,TRBV6-5,CASSHESGPDQYGYTF
TRBJ2-1,TRBV7-9,CASSQTSGEDNEQFF
TRBJ2-2,TRBV28,CASSFRGLGTGELFF
TRBJ2-7,TRBV7-2,CASSWTSGETYEQYF
TRBJ2-1,TRBV7-9,CASSLIGSGETQYF
TRBJ2-1,TRBV7-6,CASSLARMEGGPGEQFF
TRBJ1-1,TRBV7-2,CASIAHMNTEAFF
TRBJ2-1,TRBV7-2,CASSYPLGEGWNEQFF
TRBJ2-1,TRBV12-3/TRBV12-4,CASRPLEASGVHEQFF
TRBJ2-3,TRBV5-1,CASSLERARTDTQYF
TRBJ2-7,TRBV14,CASSQEHGTGYEQYF
TRBJ2-5,TRBV6-2/TRBV6-3,CASSYGLSPETQYF
TRBJ1-2,TRBV6-6,CASSRAGVTPNYGYTF
TRBJ2-7,TRBV20-1,CSASKGDSYEQYF
TRBJ1-1,TRBV12-3/TRBV12-4,CASSTPRGDTEAFF
TRBJ1-5,TRBV6-2/TRBV6-3,CASSYGNLDQPQHF
TRBJ2-7,TRBV29-1,CSVKTGYEQYF
TRBJ2-7,TRBV7-9,CASIYRDQFYEQYF
TRBJ2-2,TRBV2,CASSEWRTSDGELFF
TRBJ1-2,TRBV6-2/TRBV6-3,CASSLAAGQGHYGYTF
TRBJ2-7,TRBV29-1,CSFKGGHGAREQYF
TRBJ2-7,TRBV29-1,CSVELSGYEQYF
TRBJ2-4,TRBV9,CASSPPVGDIQYF
TRBJ2-1,TRBV29-1,CSVDNAVSSYNEQFF
TRBJ2-7,TRBV29-1,CSVAGTEEDYEQYF
TRBJ2-2,TRBV4-3,CASSQDPGYTGELFF
TRBJ2-7,TRBV7-9,CASSPLLTVSGELYF
TRBJ2-1,TRBV19,CASSITPSYNEQFF
TRBJ2-5,TRBV29-1,CSVEVRLLAGTPQETQYF
TRBJ2-7,TRBV12-5,CASGPGGGEQYF
TRBJ1-2,TRBV6-2/TRBV6-3,CASTDRGLYYGYTF
TRBJ2-1,TRBV5-5,CASSLVGLVYNEQFF
TRBJ2-1,TRBV6-2/TRBV6-3,CASSSYRDEQFF